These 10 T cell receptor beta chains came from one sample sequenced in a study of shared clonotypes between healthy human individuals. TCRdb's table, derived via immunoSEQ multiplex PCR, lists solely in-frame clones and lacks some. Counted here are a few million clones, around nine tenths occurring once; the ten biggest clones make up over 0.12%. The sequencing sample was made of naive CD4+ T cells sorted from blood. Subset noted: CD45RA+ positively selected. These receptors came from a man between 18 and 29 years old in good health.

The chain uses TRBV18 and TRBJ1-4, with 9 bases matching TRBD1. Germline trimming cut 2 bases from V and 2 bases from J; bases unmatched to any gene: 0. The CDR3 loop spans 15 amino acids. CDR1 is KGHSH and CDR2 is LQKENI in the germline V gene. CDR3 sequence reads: CASSPGTGTNEKLFF. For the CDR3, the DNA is TGTGCCAGCTCACCAGGGACAGGGACTAATGAAAAACTGTTTTTT.

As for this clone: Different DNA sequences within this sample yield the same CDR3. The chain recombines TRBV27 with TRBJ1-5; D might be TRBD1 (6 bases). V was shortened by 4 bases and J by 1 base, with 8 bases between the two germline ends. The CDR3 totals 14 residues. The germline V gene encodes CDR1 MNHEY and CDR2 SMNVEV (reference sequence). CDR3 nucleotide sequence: TGTGCCAGCAGTTCTCAGGGGAGCAATCAGCCCCAGCATTTT. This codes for CASSSQGSNQPQHF.

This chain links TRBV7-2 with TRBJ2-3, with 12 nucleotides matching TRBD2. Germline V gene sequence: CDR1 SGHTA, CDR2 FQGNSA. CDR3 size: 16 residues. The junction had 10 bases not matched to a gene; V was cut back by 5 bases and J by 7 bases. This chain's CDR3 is CASSMTSGSTKYTQYF. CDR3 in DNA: TGTGCCAGCAGCATGACTAGCGGGAGTACGAAATATACGCAGTATTTT.

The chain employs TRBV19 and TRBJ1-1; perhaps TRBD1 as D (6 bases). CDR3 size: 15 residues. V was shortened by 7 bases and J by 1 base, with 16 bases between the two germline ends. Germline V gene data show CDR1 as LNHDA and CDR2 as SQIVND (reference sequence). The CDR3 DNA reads TGTGCCAGTACCCTCGGGGGCGCGGGGAACACTGAAGCTTTCTTT. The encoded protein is CASTLGGAGNTEAFF.

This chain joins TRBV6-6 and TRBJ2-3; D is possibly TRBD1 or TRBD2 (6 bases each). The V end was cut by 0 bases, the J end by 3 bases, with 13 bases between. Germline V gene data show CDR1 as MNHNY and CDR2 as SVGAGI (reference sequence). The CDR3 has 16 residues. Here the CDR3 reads CASSYSSGAMTDTQYF. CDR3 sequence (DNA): TGTGCCAGCAGTTACTCGTCGGGGGCTATGACAGATACGCAGTATTTT.

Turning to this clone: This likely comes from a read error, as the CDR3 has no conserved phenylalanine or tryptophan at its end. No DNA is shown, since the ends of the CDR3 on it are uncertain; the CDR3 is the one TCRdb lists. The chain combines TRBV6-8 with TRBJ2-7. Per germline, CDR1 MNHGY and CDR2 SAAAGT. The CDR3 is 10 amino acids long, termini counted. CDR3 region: CASSYSRVSL.

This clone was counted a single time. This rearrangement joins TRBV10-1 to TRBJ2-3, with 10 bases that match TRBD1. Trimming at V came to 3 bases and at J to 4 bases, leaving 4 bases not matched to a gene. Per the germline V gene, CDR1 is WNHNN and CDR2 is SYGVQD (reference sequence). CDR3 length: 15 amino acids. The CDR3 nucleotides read TGCGCCAGCAGTGAACGGACAGGGGGGTCAGATACGCAGTATTTT. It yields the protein CASSERTGGSDTQYF.

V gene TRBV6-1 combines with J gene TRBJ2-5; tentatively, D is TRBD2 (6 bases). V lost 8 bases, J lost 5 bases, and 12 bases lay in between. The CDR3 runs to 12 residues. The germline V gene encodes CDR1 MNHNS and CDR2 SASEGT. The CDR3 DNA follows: TGTGCCAGCGCTAGCGATGTCGAGACCCAGTACTTC. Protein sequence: CASASDVETQYF.

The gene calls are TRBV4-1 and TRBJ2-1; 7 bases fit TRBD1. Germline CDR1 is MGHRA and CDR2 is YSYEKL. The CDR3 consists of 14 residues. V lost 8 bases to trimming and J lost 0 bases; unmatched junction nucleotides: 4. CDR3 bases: TGCGCCAGCCACCGGGACAGCTCCTACAATGAGCAGTTCTTC. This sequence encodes CASHRDSSYNEQFF.

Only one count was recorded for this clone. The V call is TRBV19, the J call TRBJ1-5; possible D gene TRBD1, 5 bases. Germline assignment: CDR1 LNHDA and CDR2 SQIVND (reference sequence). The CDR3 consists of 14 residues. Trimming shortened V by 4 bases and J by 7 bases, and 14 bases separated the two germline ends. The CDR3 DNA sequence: TGTGCCAGTAGTACCGGGGGTGACCGGCAGCCCCAGCATTTT. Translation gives CASSTGGDRQPQHF.